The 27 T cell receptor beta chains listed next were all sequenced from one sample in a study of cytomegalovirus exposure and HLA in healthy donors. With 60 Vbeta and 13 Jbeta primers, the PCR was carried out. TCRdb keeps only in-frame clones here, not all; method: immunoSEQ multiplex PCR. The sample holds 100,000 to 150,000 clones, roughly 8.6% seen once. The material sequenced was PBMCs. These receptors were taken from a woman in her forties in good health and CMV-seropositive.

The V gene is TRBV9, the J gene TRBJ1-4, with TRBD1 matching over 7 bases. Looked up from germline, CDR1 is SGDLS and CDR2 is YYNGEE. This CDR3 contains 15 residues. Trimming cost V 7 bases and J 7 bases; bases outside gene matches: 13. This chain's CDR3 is CASGIRGELGEKLFF. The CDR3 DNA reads TGTGCCAGCGGCATCAGGGGGGAGCTCGGTGAAAAACTGTTTTTT.

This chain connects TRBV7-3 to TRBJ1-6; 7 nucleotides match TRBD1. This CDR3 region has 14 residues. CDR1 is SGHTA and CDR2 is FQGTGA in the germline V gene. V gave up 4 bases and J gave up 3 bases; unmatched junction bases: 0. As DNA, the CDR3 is TGTGCCAGCAGCTCAGGGGGCTATAATTCACCCCTCCACTTT. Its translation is CASSSGGYNSPLHF.

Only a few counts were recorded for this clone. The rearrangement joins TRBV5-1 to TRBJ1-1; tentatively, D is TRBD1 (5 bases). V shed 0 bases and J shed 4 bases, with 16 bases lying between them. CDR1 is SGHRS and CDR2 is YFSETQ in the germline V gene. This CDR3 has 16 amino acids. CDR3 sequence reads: CASSLGGGVPSTEAFF. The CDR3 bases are TGCGCCAGCAGCTTGGGGGGAGGGGTACCCAGCACTGAAGCTTTCTTT.

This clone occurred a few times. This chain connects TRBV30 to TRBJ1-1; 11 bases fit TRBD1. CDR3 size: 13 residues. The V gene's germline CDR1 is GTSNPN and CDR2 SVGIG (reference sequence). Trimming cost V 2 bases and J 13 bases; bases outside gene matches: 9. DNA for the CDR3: TGTGCCTGGAGTCGAGCAGGACAGGGGGCTGTTTTCTTT. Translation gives CAWSRAGQGAVFF.

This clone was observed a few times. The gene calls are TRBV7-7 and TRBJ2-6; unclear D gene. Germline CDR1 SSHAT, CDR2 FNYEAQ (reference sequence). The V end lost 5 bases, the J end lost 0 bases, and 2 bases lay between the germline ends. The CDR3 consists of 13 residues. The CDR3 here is CASSHSGANVLTF. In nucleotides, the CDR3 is TGTGCCAGCAGCCACTCTGGGGCCAACGTCCTGACTTTC.

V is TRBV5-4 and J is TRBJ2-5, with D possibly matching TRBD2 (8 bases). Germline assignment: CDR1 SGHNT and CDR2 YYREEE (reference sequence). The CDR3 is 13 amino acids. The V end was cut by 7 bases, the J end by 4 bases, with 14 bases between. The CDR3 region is CASQGGLGETQYF. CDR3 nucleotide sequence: TGTGCCAGCCAGGGGGGACTAGGAGAGACCCAGTACTTC.

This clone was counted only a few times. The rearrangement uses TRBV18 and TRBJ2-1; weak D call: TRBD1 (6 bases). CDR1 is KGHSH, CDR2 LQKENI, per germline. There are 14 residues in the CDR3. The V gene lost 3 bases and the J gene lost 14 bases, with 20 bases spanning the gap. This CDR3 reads CASSPGTSAEGEFF. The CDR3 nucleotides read TGTGCCAGCTCACCTGGCACCTCGGCCGAGGGGGAGTTCTTC. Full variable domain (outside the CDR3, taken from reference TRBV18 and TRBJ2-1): NAGVMQNPRHLVRRRGQEARLRCSPMKGHSHVYWYRQLPEEGLKFMVYLQKENIIDESGMPKERFSAEFPKEGPSILRIQQVVRGDSAAYFCASSPGTSAEGEFFGPGTRLTVL.

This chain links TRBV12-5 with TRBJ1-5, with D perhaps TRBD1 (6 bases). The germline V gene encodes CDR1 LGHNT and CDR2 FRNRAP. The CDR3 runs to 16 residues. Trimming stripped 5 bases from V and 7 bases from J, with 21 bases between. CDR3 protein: CASGLSFRGLRQPQHF. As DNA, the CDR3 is TGTGCTAGTGGTCTATCCTTCAGGGGCCTTAGGCAGCCCCAGCATTTT.

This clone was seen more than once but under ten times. CDR3 protein: CASRKRRSYGYTF. CDR3 in DNA: TGTGCCAGCAGGAAAAGGAGATCCTATGGCTACACCTTC. The rearrangement joins TRBV5-6 to TRBJ1-2, with D uncertain. The V end lost 5 bases, the J end lost 4 bases, and 12 bases lay between the germline ends. The CDR3 runs 13 residues. Germline CDR1 and CDR2: SGHDT and YYEEEE.

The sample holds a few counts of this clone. CDR3 protein: CASRGQFNSPLHF. CDR3 sequence (DNA): TGTGCCAGCAGGGGACAGTTTAATTCACCCCTCCACTTT. This chain uses TRBV6-6 with TRBJ1-6, with 7 bases that match TRBD1. The CDR3 has 13 amino acids. J lost 6 bases, V lost 6 bases, and 2 bases had no gene match. From germline, CDR1 is MNHNY and CDR2 SVGAGI (reference sequence).

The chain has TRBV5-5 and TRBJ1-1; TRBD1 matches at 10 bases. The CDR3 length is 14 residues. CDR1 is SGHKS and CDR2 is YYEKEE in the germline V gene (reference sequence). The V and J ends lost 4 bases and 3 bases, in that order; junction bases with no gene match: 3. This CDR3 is CASSMTGGDTEAFF. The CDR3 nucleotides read TGTGCCAGCAGCATGACAGGGGGCGACACTGAAGCTTTCTTT.

CDR3 amino acids: CASSTGQGAGNTEAFF. DNA of the CDR3: TGCGCCAGCAGCACAGGACAGGGGGCTGGCAACACTGAAGCTTTCTTT. The chain recombines TRBV5-1 with TRBJ1-1, with TRBD1 identical over 11 bases. This CDR3 has 16 residues. Germline V gives CDR1 SGHRS, CDR2 YFSETQ. Trimming took 4 bases from V and 2 from J; bases not matched to a gene: 7.

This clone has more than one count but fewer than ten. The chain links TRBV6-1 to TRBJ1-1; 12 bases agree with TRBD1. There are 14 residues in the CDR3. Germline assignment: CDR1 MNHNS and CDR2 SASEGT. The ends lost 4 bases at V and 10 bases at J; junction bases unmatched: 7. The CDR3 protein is CASSVLGQGASAFF. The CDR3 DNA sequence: TGTGCCAGCAGTGTCCTGGGACAGGGGGCATCAGCTTTCTTT.

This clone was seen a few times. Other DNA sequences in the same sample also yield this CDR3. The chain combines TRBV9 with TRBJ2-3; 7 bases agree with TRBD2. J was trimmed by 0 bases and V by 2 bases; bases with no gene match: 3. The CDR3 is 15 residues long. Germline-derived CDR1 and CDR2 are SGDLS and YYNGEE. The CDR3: CASSVGGLSTDTQYF. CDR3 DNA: TGTGCCAGCAGCGTGGGGGGACTAAGCACAGATACGCAGTATTTT. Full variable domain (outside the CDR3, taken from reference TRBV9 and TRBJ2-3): DSGVTQTPKHLITATGQRVTLRCSPRSGDLSVYWYQQSLDQGLQFLIQYYNGEERAKGNILERFSAQQFPDLHSELNLSSLELGDSALYFCASSVGGLSTDTQYFGPGTRLTVL.

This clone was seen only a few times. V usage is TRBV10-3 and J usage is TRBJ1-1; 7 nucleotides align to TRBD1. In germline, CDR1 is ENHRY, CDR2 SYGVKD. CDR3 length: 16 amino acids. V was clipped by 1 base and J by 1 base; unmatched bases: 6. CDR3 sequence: CAISEYPGQSNTEAFF. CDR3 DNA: TGTGCCATCAGTGAGTATCCGGGACAGTCGAACACTGAAGCTTTCTTT.

CDR3 region: CASSLLAGGRDTQYF. CDR3 sequence (DNA): TGTGCCAGCAGCTTACTAGCGGGGGGGCGAGATACGCAGTATTTT. The rearrangement uses TRBV5-4 and TRBJ2-3; 13 positions match TRBD2. CDR3 length equals 15 residues. The germline gives CDR1 SGHNT, CDR2 YYREEE (reference sequence). J was trimmed by 5 bases and V by 2 bases; bases with no gene match: 2.

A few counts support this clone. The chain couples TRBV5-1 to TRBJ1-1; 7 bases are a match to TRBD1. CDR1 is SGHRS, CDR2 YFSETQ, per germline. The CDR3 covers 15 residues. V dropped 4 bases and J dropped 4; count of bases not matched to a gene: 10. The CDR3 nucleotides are TGCGCCAGCAGCCTAACGACAGGGATGGGCACTGAAGCTTTCTTT. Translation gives CASSLTTGMGTEAFF.

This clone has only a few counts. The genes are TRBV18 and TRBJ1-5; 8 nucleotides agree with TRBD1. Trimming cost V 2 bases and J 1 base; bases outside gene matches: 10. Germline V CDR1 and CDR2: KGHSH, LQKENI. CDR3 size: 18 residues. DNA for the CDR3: TGTGCCAGCTCACCAGGAGACAGGGGCGACCTAAGCAATCAGCCCCAGCATTTT. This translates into CASSPGDRGDLSNQPQHF.

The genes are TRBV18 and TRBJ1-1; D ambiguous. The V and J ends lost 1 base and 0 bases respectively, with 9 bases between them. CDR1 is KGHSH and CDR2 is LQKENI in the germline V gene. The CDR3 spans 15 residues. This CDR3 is CASSPRSGVNTEAFF. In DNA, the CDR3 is TGTGCCAGCTCACCACGGTCTGGAGTGAACACTGAAGCTTTCTTT.

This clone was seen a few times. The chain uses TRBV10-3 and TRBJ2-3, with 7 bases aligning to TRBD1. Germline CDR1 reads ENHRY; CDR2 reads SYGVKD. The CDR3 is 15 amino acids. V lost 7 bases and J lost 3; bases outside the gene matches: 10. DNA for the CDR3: TGTGCCATCACTAGGACAGGAGAGCGGACAGATACGCAGTATTTT. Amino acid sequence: CAITRTGERTDTQYF.

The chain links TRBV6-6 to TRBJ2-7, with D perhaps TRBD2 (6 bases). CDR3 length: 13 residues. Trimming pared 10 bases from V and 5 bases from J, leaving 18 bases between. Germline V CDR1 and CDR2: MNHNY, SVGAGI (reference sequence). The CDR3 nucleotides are TGTGCCACCGAGTCCGGGACTCAAGACGAGCAGTACTTC. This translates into CATESGTQDEQYF.

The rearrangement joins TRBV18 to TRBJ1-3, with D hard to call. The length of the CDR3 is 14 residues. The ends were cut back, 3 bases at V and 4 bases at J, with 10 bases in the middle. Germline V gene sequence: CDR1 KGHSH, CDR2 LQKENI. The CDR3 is CASSPQTGGNTIYF. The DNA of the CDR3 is TGTGCCAGCTCACCTCAGACGGGGGGAAACACCATATATTTT.

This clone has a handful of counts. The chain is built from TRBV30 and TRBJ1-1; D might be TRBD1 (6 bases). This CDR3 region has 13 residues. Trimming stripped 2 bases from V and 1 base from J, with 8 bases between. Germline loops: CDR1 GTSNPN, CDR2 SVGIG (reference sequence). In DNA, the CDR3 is TGTGCCTGGAGTCGGGGACAGAACACTGAAGCTTTCTTT. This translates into CAWSRGQNTEAFF.

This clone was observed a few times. CDR3 in DNA: TGCGCCAGCGCGCGGGGGGCGAACACTGAAGCTTTCTTT. It yields the protein CASARGANTEAFF. This chain uses TRBV5-1 with TRBJ1-1, with D perhaps matching TRBD1 (6 bases). The CDR3 is made up of 13 amino acids. V gave up 7 bases and J gave up 1 base, with 11 bases separating them. Per the germline V gene, CDR1 is SGHRS and CDR2 is YFSETQ. The full variable domain, completed using reference TRBV5-1 and TRBJ1-1, is KAGVTQTPRYLIKTRGQQVTLSCSPISGHRSVSWYQQTPGQGLQFLFEYFSETQRNKGNFPGRFSGRQFSNSRSEMNVSTLELGDSALYLCASARGANTEAFFGQGTRLTVV.

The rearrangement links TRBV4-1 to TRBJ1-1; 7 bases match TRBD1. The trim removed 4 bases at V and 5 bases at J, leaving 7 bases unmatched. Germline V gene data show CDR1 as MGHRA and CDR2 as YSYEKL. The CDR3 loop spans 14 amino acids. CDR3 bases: TGCGCCAGCAGCCTACAGGGGCCGAATACTGAAGCTTTCTTT. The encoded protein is CASSLQGPNTEAFF.

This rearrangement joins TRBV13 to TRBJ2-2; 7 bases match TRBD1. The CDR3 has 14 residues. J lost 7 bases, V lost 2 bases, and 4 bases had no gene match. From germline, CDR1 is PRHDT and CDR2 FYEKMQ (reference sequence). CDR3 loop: CASSLRGLGGELFF. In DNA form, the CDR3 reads TGTGCCAGCAGCTTAAGGGGGCTAGGCGGGGAGCTGTTTTTT.

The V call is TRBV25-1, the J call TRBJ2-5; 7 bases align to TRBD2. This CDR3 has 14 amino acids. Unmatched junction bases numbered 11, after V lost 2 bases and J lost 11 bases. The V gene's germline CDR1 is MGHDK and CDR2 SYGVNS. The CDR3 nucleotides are TGTGCCAGCAGTGAAGCAAGCTGGTTGCGGGAGCAGTACTTC. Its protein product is CASSEASWLREQYF. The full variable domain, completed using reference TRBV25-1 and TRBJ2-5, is EADIYQTPRYLVIGTGKKITLECSQTMGHDKMYWYQQDPGMELHLIHYSYGVNSTEKGDLSSESTVSRIRTEHFPLTLESARPSHTSQYLCASSEASWLREQYFGPGTRLLVL.